The 18 T cell receptor beta chains presented below share a single source sample, sequenced in a study of response to subunit inactivated influenza vaccine. TCRdb passed the RT-PCR reads through MiXCR, listing each CDR3 protein once. This table holds over 300,000 distinct CDR3 sequences, about a fifth found once. Sequences were derived from PBMCs from blood, sampled approximately 20 months after vaccination. Receptors originate from a man aged 50 to 69 who received an inactivated influenza vaccine.

The gene calls are TRBV19 and TRBJ1-5; D is possibly TRBD1 (5 bases). The CDR3 sequence is 12 residues long. Germline assignment: CDR1 LNHDA and CDR2 SQIVND (reference sequence). Trimming removed 3 bases at V and 7 bases at J, with 7 bases between. Written as DNA, the CDR3 is TGTGCCAGTAGTATCCCAGGGCAGCCCCAGCATTTT. Translating it yields CASSIPGQPQHF.

The chain recombines TRBV4-3 with TRBJ2-7; possible D gene TRBD2, 5 bases. Trimming took 2 bases from V and 2 from J, leaving 13 bases between them. Germline CDR1 reads LGHNA; CDR2 reads YSLEER. CDR3 length: 15 residues. CDR3 nucleotide sequence: TGCGCCAGCAGCCAAAGGGCAGGAGGAGCCTACGAGCAGTACTTC. Its protein is CASSQRAGGAYEQYF.

The chain uses TRBV4-2 and TRBJ2-1, with D tentatively TRBD2 (5 bases). CDR1 LGHNA and CDR2 YNFKEQ come from the germline V gene. The ends were cut back, 5 bases at V and 8 bases at J, with 7 bases in the middle. The CDR3 extends over 11 amino acids. For the CDR3, the DNA is TGTGCCAGCAGCGTGAGGGATGAGCAGTTCTTC. Its protein product is CASSVRDEQFF.

Many counts were recorded for this clonotype. The CDR3 DNA follows: TGCAGTGCTAACCGGGACAGGGGCCACCAAGAGACCCAGTACTTC. Protein: CSANRDRGHQETQYF. The gene calls are TRBV20-1 and TRBJ2-5; 10 bases map to TRBD1. The CDR3 contains 15 residues. The germline gives CDR1 DFQATT, CDR2 SNEGSKA (reference sequence). V dropped 4 bases and J dropped 0; count of bases not matched to a gene: 5.

The chain combines TRBV20-1 with TRBJ1-4; weak D call: TRBD1 (5 bases). Germline V lookup: CDR1 DFQATT, CDR2 SNEGSKA (reference sequence). CDR3 length: 15 residues. Deletions cut 1 base from V and 0 bases from J, with 9 bases between. CDR3 nucleotide sequence: TGCAGTGCTAGAGTTACGGGGGCAACTAATGAAAAACTGTTTTTT. It specifies CSARVTGATNEKLFF.

This clonotype has at least ten counts. CDR3 sequence: CSVEDHSGTYEQYF. CDR3 nucleotide sequence: TGCAGCGTTGAAGATCATAGCGGAACCTACGAGCAGTACTTC. V usage is TRBV29-1 and J usage is TRBJ2-7; D might be TRBD2 (6 bases). Germline lookup yields CDR1 SQVTM and CDR2 ANQGSEA. The ends were cut back, 0 bases at V and 2 bases at J, with 11 bases in the middle. This CDR3 is built from 14 residues.

The V call is TRBV11-3, the J call TRBJ1-5, with TRBD1 identical over 9 bases. V was clipped by 2 bases and J by 4 bases; unmatched bases: 3. Germline V gene lookup returns CDR1 SGHNT and CDR2 YENEEA. CDR3 length equals 15 residues. CDR3 in DNA: TGTGCCAGCAGCTTATTCGGACAGGGGAATCAGCCCCAGCATTTT. Protein product: CASSLFGQGNQPQHF.

The table lists this clonotype with a few counts. The CDR3 DNA reads TGTGCCAGCAGTCCGACCGACAGCGGGAGACCCCTCCACTTT. Its protein is CASSPTDSGRPLHF. V is TRBV7-9 and J is TRBJ1-6, with D possibly being TRBD1 (5 bases). Trimming removed 6 bases from V and 12 bases from J, with 18 bases in between. Looked up from germline, CDR1 is SEHNR and CDR2 is FQNEAQ (reference sequence). This CDR3 comprises 14 residues. Complete variable domain (other parts from reference TRBV7-9 and TRBJ1-6): DTGVSQNPRHKITKRGQNVTFRCDPISEHNRLYWYRQTLGQGPEFLTYFQNEAQLEKSRLLSDRFSAERPKGSFSTLEIQRTEQGDSAMYLCASSPTDSGRPLHFGNGTRLTVT.

This chain links TRBV12-3 or TRBV12-4 with TRBJ2-7; TRBD2 agrees at 12 bases. This CDR3 is 17 amino acids long. V was clipped by 3 bases and J by 7 bases; unmatched bases: 13. CDR3 coding DNA: TGTGCCAGCAGTTTTGGGCCCCCTAGCGGGAGGGCCCGAGAGCAGTACTTC. Translated: CASSFGPPSGRAREQYF.

This clonotype was seen a few times. This chain uses TRBV14 with TRBJ2-6, with D hard to call. V was pared by 6 bases and J by 4 bases, with 13 bases between. CDR1 SGHDN and CDR2 FVKESK come from the germline V gene. There are 15 residues in the CDR3. This chain's CDR3 is CASSRSWGGANVLTF. CDR3 coding DNA: TGTGCCAGCAGTCGTAGCTGGGGAGGGGCCAACGTCCTGACTTTC.

This clonotype was counted between two and nine times. The V call is TRBV4-2, the J call TRBJ2-3; D remains unclear. Trimming took 0 bases from V and 6 from J, leaving 4 bases between them. The CDR3 length is 12 residues. Germline assignment: CDR1 LGHNA and CDR2 YNFKEQ. CDR3 nucleotides: TGTGCCAGCAGCCAAGATAGGGATACGCAGTATTTT. Residues: CASSQDRDTQYF.

This clonotype occurred a few times. This chain links TRBV7-2 with TRBJ2-5; D not resolved. Trimming pared 2 bases from V and 5 bases from J, leaving 9 bases between. In germline, CDR1 is SGHTA, CDR2 FQGNSA. The CDR3 length is 13 residues. As DNA, the CDR3 is TGTGCCAGCAGCTTATATCCAAGGGAGACCCAGTACTTC. Translating gives CASSLYPRETQYF.

This clonotype was counted only a few times. The chain employs TRBV6-1 and TRBJ1-2, with 7 nucleotides matching TRBD1. Per germline, CDR1 MNHNS and CDR2 SASEGT. V was pared by 0 bases and J by 7 bases, with 8 bases of the junction left unmatched. The length of the CDR3 is 15 residues. The CDR3 nucleotides read TGTGCCAGCAGTGAAGCTAACAGGGGAAGGGCTGGCTACACCTTC. Amino acid sequence: CASSEANRGRAGYTF.

Comments on this clonotype: At one end, the junction sequence differs from germline, possibly due to a read error. The chain links TRBV4-3 to TRBJ2-7; a possible D gene is TRBD2 (5 bases). CDR3 length: 14 amino acids. Germline V lookup: CDR1 LGHNA, CDR2 YSLEER. CDR3 in DNA: TGCGCCAGCAGCCAAGTACTGGGGAGCAACGGGCAGTATTTC. This gives the protein CASSQVLGSNGQYF.

This clonotype has just a few counts. The chain combines TRBV5-6 with TRBJ2-6; D not resolved. The CDR3 sequence is 16 residues long. Germline CDR1 and CDR2: SGHDT and YYEEEE. The V end was cut by 3 bases, the J end by 2 bases, with 12 bases between. The CDR3 loop is CASSSARAPGANVLTF. The DNA for the CDR3 is TGTGCCAGCAGCTCCGCCCGAGCGCCTGGGGCCAACGTCCTGACTTTC.

The chain is built from TRBV6-6 and TRBJ1-3; no firm D call. V lost 5 bases and J 4 bases, leaving 6 bases between the germline ends. From germline, CDR1 is MNHNY and CDR2 SVGAGI (reference sequence). The CDR3 consists of 12 residues. CDR3 region: CASSKQGNTIYF. CDR3 in DNA: TGTGCCAGCAGTAAACAGGGAAACACCATATATTTT.

This clonotype appeared a few times. The V and J genes are TRBV20-1 and TRBJ2-3; 12 nucleotides align to TRBD2. Per germline, CDR1 DFQATT and CDR2 SNEGSKA (reference sequence). Germline trimming cut 6 bases from V and 6 bases from J; bases unmatched to any gene: 10. This CDR3 has 15 amino acids. The chain's CDR3 is CSAIASGRAGDTQYF. The CDR3 nucleotides read TGCAGTGCCATTGCTAGCGGGAGGGCAGGTGATACGCAGTATTTT.

This clonotype was seen only a few times. CDR3 sequence: CASNAGTSGTDTQYF. The DNA for the CDR3 is TGTGCCAGCAACGCCGGGACTAGCGGCACAGATACGCAGTATTTT. This chain links TRBV21-1 with TRBJ2-3; the table's TRBD2 call for D was not verified on the DNA. TRBV21-1 is termed a pseudogene. CDR3 length: 15 residues.